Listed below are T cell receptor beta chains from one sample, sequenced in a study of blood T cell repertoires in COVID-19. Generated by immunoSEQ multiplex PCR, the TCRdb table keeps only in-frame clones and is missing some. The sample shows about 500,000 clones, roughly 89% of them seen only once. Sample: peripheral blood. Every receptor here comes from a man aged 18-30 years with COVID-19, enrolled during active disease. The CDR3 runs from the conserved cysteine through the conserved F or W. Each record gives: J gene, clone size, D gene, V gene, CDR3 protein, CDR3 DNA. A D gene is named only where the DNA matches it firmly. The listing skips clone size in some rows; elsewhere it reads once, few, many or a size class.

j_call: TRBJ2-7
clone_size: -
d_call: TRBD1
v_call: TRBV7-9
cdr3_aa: CASSRTGESEEQYF
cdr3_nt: TGTGCCAGCAGCCGGACAGGGGAATCGGAGGAGCAGTACTTC

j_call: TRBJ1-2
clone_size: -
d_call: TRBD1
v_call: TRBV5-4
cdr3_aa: CASSWDRNGYTF
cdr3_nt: TGTGCCAGCAGTTGGGACAGAAATGGCTACACCTTC

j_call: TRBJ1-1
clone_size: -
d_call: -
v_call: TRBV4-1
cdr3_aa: CASSLVAGSNTEAFF
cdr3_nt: TGCGCCAGCAGCCTGGTGGCGGGGTCGAACACTGAAGCTTTCTTT

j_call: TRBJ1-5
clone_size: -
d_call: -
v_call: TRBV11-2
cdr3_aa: CASSTLPRDQPQHF
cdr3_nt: TGTGCCAGCAGCACCCTCCCACGGGATCAGCCCCAGCATTTT

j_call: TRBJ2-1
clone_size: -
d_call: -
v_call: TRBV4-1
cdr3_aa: CASSSNPPFTSSYNEQFF
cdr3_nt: TGCGCCAGCAGCTCAAACCCCCCCTTTACGAGCTCCTACAATGAGCAGTTCTTC

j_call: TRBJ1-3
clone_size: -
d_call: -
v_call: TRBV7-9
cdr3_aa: CASSLVPGIVSGNTIYF
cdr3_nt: TGTGCCAGCAGCTTAGTTCCGGGAATAGTCTCTGGAAACACCATATATTTT

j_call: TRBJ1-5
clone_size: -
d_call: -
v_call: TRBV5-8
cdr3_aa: CASSFRDQPQHF
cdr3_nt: TGTGCCAGCAGCTTTCGGGATCAGCCCCAGCATTTT

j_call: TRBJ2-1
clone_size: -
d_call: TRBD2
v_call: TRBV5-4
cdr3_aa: CASTSPSGRRTNEQFF
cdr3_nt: TGTGCCAGCACCTCTCCTAGCGGGAGGCGAACCAATGAGCAGTTCTTC

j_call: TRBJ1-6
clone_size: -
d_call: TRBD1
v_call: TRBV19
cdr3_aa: CASSPMGQGIASPLHF
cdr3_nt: TGTGCCAGTAGCCCAATGGGACAGGGAATCGCCTCACCCCTCCACTTT

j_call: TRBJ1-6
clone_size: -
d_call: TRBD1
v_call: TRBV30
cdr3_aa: CAWRRGTGYNSPLHF
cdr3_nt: TGTGCCTGGAGGAGAGGGACAGGTTATAATTCACCCCTCCACTTT

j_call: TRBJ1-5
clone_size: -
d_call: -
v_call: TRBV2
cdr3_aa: CASSPSRVEDQPQHF
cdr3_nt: TGTGCCAGCAGCCCGTCCAGGGTAGAGGATCAGCCCCAGCATTTT

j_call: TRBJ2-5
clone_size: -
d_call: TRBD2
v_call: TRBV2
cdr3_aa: CASSRGLEETQYF
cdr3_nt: TGTGCCAGCAGTCGAGGACTAGAAGAGACCCAGTACTTC

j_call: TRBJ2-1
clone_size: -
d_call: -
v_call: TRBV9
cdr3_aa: CASSVGGLGIDEQFF
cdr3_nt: TGTGCCAGCAGCGTAGGGGGGCTTGGGATCGATGAGCAGTTCTTC

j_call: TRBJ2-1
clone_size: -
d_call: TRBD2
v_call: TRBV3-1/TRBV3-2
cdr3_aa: CASSQEGPAGDNEQFF
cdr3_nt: TGTGCCAGCAGCCAAGAAGGGCCAGCGGGGGACAATGAGCAGTTCTTC

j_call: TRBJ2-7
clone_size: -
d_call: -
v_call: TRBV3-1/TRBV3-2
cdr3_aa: CASSQSIGKTYEQYF
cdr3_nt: TGTGCCAGCAGCCAATCAATCGGGAAAACCTACGAGCAGTACTTC

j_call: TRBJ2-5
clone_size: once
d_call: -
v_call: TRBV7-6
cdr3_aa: CASSFGGETQYF
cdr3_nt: TGTGCCAGCAGCTTTGGGGGGGAGACCCAGTACTTC

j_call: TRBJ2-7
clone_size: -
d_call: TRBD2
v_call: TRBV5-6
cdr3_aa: CASSLGPAGVYEQYF
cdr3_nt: TGTGCCAGCAGCTTGGGCCCAGCGGGAGTGTACGAGCAGTACTTC

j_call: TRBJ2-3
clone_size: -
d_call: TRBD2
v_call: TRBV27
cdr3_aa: CASSLSGRGSPGLAGEGTDTQYF
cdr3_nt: TGTGCCAGCAGTTTATCGGGGCGGGGCAGTCCGGGACTAGCGGGAGAGGGCACAGATACGCAGTATTTT

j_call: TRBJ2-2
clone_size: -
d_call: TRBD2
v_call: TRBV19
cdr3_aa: CASSIPYPRLAAAGELFF
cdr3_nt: TGTGCCAGTAGTATTCCCTACCCGAGGCTAGCGGCGGCCGGGGAGCTGTTTTTT

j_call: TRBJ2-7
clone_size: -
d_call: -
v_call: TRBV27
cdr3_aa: CASSLSSGAYEQYF
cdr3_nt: TGTGCCAGCAGTTTAAGTTCGGGAGCCTACGAGCAGTACTTC

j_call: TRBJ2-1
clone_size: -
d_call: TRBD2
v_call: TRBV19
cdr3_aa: CASSKLAGENNEQFF
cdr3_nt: TGTGCCAGTAGTAAACTAGCGGGAGAGAACAATGAGCAGTTCTTC

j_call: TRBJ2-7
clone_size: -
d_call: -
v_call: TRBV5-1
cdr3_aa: CASSLSPGTLEYEQYF
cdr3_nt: TGCGCCAGCAGCTTGTCCCCGGGGACTTTAGAGTACGAGCAGTACTTC

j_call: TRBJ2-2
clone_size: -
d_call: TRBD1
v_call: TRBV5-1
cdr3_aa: CASSFFQGDTGELFF
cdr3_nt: TGCGCCAGCAGCTTTTTTCAGGGGGACACCGGGGAGCTGTTTTTT

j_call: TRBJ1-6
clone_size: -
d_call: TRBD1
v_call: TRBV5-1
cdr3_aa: CASSLAQGASPLHF
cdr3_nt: TGCGCCAGCAGCTTGGCTCAGGGGGCTTCACCCCTCCACTTT

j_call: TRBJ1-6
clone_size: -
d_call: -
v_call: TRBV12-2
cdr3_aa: CASRPNRDRLYDSPLHF
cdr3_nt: TGTGCAAGTCGCCCCAACCGGGACAGGCTCTATGATTCACCCCTCCACTTT

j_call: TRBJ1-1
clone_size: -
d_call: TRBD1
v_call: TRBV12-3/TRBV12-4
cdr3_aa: CASRRTGRTEAFF
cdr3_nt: TGTGCCAGCAGACGGACAGGGAGGACTGAAGCTTTCTTT

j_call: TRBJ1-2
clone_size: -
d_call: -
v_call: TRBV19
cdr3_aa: CASSIAVYYGYTF
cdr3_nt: TGTGCCAGTAGTATAGCGGTGTACTATGGCTACACCTTC

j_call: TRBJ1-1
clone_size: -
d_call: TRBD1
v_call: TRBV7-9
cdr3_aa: CASSLAYRGRDAFF
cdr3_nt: TGTGCCAGCAGCTTAGCGTACAGGGGGCGTGACGCTTTCTTT

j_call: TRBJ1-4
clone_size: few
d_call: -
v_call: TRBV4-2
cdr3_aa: CASSRTVADNEKLFF
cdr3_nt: TGTGCCAGCAGCCGTACAGTGGCTGATAATGAAAAACTGTTTTTT

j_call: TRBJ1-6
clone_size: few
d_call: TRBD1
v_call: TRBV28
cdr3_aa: CASQGTGGSPLHF
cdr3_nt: TGTGCCAGCCAAGGGACAGGGGGTTCACCCCTCCACTTT

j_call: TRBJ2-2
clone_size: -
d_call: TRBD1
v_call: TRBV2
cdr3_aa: CASRTGTGELFF
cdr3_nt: TGTGCCAGCAGGACAGGGACCGGGGAGCTGTTTTTT

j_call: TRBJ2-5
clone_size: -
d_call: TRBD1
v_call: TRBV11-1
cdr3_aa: CASSLSDRGKTQYF
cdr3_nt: TGTGCCAGCAGCTTGAGCGACAGGGGGAAGACCCAGTACTTC

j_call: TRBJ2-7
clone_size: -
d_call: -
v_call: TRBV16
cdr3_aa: CASSQSRRGLNEQYF
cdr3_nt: TGTGCCAGCAGCCAATCGCGGCGGGGGCTCAACGAGCAGTACTTC